These 30 T cell receptor beta chains came from one sample sequenced in a study of Ad26.COV2.S vaccination and SARS-CoV-2 variants. The treatment is: about 20 received Ad26.COV2.S at low or high dose, single or two shots; about five received placebo; per-sample allocation not given. Collection of samples fell on day 63 after the first vaccine or placebo injection. TCRdb's table, derived via immunoSEQ multiplex PCR, lists solely in-frame clones and lacks some. Found here are some 290,000 clones, around 84% of them singletons; the top ten hold 1.5% to 2.5%. Material: peripheral blood, obtained in a trial of Ad26.COV2.S vaccine versus placebo. These receptors were collected from a person between 18 and 60 years old who received the Ad26.COV2.S COVID-19 vaccine or a placebo.

V gene TRBV7-2 combines with J gene TRBJ2-1; D unresolved. Trimming left V 5 bases short and J 1 base short, with 15 bases between. The CDR3 runs 16 residues. Germline-derived CDR1 and CDR2 are SGHTA and FQGNSA. The CDR3 DNA reads TGTGCCAGCAGCGCTCGACGCCCGAATTCCTACAATGAGCAGTTCTTC. As protein: CASSARRPNSYNEQFF.

V gene TRBV18 combines with J gene TRBJ2-1; the D gene is possibly TRBD1 (6 bases). The length of the CDR3 is 14 residues. Germline CDR1 KGHSH, CDR2 LQKENI. Deletions cut 2 bases from V and 9 bases from J, with 14 bases between. The CDR3 sequence is CASSPIGRGGEQFF. The DNA of the CDR3 is TGTGCCAGCTCACCAATAGGGCGAGGGGGTGAGCAGTTCTTC.

A few counts support this clone. The V gene is TRBV2, the J gene TRBJ1-2, with D possibly matching TRBD1 (6 bases). The CDR3 contains 16 residues. The germline CDR1 and CDR2 sequences are SNHLY and FYNNEI. V was clipped by 0 bases and J by 6 bases, with 17 bases between them. For the CDR3, the DNA is TGTGCCAGCAGTGAAGCGCGGGCAGGGGTATTCGATGGCTACACCTTC. Its translation: CASSEARAGVFDGYTF.

The genes are TRBV3-1 (or the pseudogene TRBV3-2) and TRBJ1-1; D is ambiguous. V was cut by 5 bases and J by 1 base, with 11 bases left in between. The CDR3 extends over 14 amino acids. Germline-derived CDR1 and CDR2 are LGHDT and YNNKEL (reference sequence). DNA for the CDR3: TGTGCCAGCAGCGCGACTTCACGGAACACTGAAGCTTTCTTT. The encoded protein is CASSATSRNTEAFF.

In DNA, the CDR3 is TGTGCCAGCAGCCCAGTCGGGCGAGGGGAGGTTCGGTATTTT. Translated: CASSPVGRGEVRYF. The chain combines TRBV6-6 with TRBJ2-3, with D perhaps TRBD2 (6 bases). The CDR3 totals 14 residues. Germline CDR1 and CDR2: MNHNY and SVGAGI (reference sequence). Trimming left V 6 bases short and J 14 bases short, with 24 bases between.

The chain's CDR3 is CSVEGGSDGYTF. CDR3 bases: TGCAGCGTTGAAGGGGGCTCCGATGGCTACACCTTC. The chain carries TRBV29-1 and TRBJ1-2; D is possibly TRBD1 (5 bases). This CDR3 has 12 residues. V lost 1 base and J lost 6, with 9 bases in between. The germline gives CDR1 SQVTM, CDR2 ANQGSEA.

The chain links TRBV5-1 to TRBJ1-6; 10 nucleotides line up with TRBD1. The CDR3 consists of 15 residues. V trimming: 4 bases; J trimming: 6 bases; junction bases outside the gene matches: 4. CDR1 SGHRS and CDR2 YFSETQ come from the germline V gene. DNA for the CDR3: TGCGCCAGCAGCCCCGGGACAGGGGTTAATTCACCCCTCCACTTT. As protein: CASSPGTGVNSPLHF.

To note about this clone: Relative to the germline gene, one junction end is altered; a read error may explain this. The chain employs TRBV7-9 and TRBJ2-1; D may be TRBD2 (6 bases). Germline CDR1 is SEHNR and CDR2 is FQNEAQ (reference sequence). The CDR3 extends over 15 amino acids. In DNA form, the CDR3 reads TGTGCCAGCAGCTTAGTTGGCGGGGCCTCCAACCTTCTCATCTTC. Translated, it gives CASSLVGGASNLLIF.

As concerns this clone: The same CDR3 arises from other DNA sequences in this sample as well. The rearrangement links TRBV19 to TRBJ2-3; D uncertain. The CDR3 extends over 15 amino acids. V dropped 1 base and J dropped 1 base, with 9 bases sitting between them. Germline lookup yields CDR1 LNHDA and CDR2 SQIVND (reference sequence). CDR3 sequence: CASSIGQGRTDTQYF. The CDR3 DNA follows: TGTGCCAGTAGTATAGGACAAGGACGCACAGATACGCAGTATTTT.

V and J are TRBV14 and TRBJ2-7; possibly TRBD1 for D (6 bases). The CDR3 has 17 residues. V was trimmed by 4 bases and J by 5 bases, leaving 24 bases between them. Germline V gene lookup returns CDR1 SGHDN and CDR2 FVKESK. The CDR3 DNA follows: TGTGCCAGCAGCCCCAGATCCGGGGCAGGGGTTCGCAACGAGCAGTACTTC. Its protein product is CASSPRSGAGVRNEQYF.

V and J are TRBV7-2 and TRBJ2-5; no definite D call. Trimming took off 4 bases at V and 0 bases at J, with 6 bases between the two ends. CDR1 is SGHTA, CDR2 FQGNSA, per germline. The CDR3 consists of 13 residues. The CDR3 is CASSWTYQETQYF. The CDR3 DNA reads as TGTGCCAGCAGCTGGACGTACCAAGAGACCCAGTACTTC.

The V and J genes are TRBV6-5 and TRBJ2-2; D possibly corresponds to TRBD2 (5 bases). The CDR3 loop spans 15 amino acids. Trimming shortened V by 2 bases and J by 6 bases, and 13 bases separated the two germline ends. The germline CDR1 and CDR2 sequences are MNHEY and SVGAGI. CDR3 in DNA: TGTGCCAGCAGTTACGAGTCGGGGATCCCCGGGGAGCTGTTTTTT. It translates to CASSYESGIPGELFF.

The sample holds a few counts of this clone. The chain joins TRBV6-2 or TRBV6-3 to TRBJ1-5, with TRBD1 as a possible D gene (6 bases). CDR3 length: 16 residues. Trimming removed 4 bases from V and 6 bases from J, with 19 bases in between. Germline CDR1 and CDR2: MNHEY and SVGEGT. The CDR3 DNA reads TGTGCCAGCAGTTCCCTCTTACAGGGAGGCCCTCAGCCCCAGCATTTT. It is translated as CASSSLLQGGPQPQHF.

This rearrangement joins TRBV6-5 to TRBJ1-6; a possible D gene is TRBD1 (5 bases). This CDR3 spans 15 amino acids. The V end was cut by 4 bases, the J end by 9 bases, with 16 bases between. CDR1 and CDR2 from the germline V gene are MNHEY and SVGAGI. The CDR3 here is CASSWQGGLGSPLHF. CDR3 DNA sequence: TGTGCCAGCAGTTGGCAGGGTGGGTTGGGTTCACCCCTCCACTTT.

The CDR3: CASTPGQGRDEQFF. As DNA, the CDR3 is TGTGCCAGCACCCCGGGACAGGGTAGAGATGAGCAGTTCTTC. The chain has TRBV6-5 and TRBJ2-1; 9 nucleotides match TRBD1. Trimming at V came to 7 bases and at J to 8 bases, leaving 9 bases not matched to a gene. Germline CDR1 and CDR2: MNHEY and SVGAGI. The length of the CDR3 is 14 residues.

The rearrangement links TRBV19 to TRBJ1-1; D possibly corresponds to TRBD1 (5 bases). In germline, CDR1 is LNHDA, CDR2 SQIVND (reference sequence). This CDR3 has 14 residues. Trimming removed 1 base from V and 4 bases from J, with 10 bases in between. The CDR3: CASSIVGGTTEAFF. The CDR3, as DNA: TGTGCCAGTAGTATAGTTGGGGGGACCACTGAAGCTTTCTTT.

This clone was observed a few times. The chain combines TRBV18 with TRBJ2-7; D is ambiguous. The CDR3 spans 11 residues. Germline CDR1 KGHSH, CDR2 LQKENI. Trimming shortened V by 5 bases and J by 3 bases, and 5 bases separated the two germline ends. Written as DNA, the CDR3 is TGTGCCAGCTCATCCCTCTACGAGCAGTACTTC. This gives the protein CASSSLYEQYF.

The V call is TRBV7-9, the J call TRBJ1-4; D may be TRBD1 (5 bases). The CDR3 runs 16 residues. Germline V gene sequence: CDR1 SEHNR, CDR2 FQNEAQ (reference sequence). V lost 5 bases and J 3 bases, leaving 16 bases between the germline ends. The CDR3 is CASSPGDRAPNEKLFF. CDR3 coding DNA: TGTGCCAGCAGCCCGGGGGATCGCGCACCTAATGAAAAACTGTTTTTT.

In the case of this clone: The sample holds other DNA sequences that translate to the same CDR3. This chain connects TRBV5-1 to TRBJ2-2, with no clear D. There are 14 residues in the CDR3. Germline CDR1 is SGHRS and CDR2 is YFSETQ. V was shortened by 0 bases and J by 1 base, with 4 bases between the two germline ends. The CDR3 is CASSLEGNTGELFF. CDR3 nucleotide sequence: TGCGCCAGCAGCTTGGAAGGGAACACCGGGGAGCTGTTTTTT. The full variable domain, with the rest looked up from reference TRBV5-1 and TRBJ2-2, is KAGVTQTPRYLIKTRGQQVTLSCSPISGHRSVSWYQQTPGQGLQFLFEYFSETQRNKGNFPGRFSGRQFSNSRSEMNVSTLELGDSALYLCASSLEGNTGELFFGEGSRLTVL.

The V and J genes are TRBV5-1 and TRBJ1-1, with a tentative D call TRBD1 (6 bases). Germline-derived CDR1 and CDR2 are SGHRS and YFSETQ. The CDR3 covers 20 residues. The V and J ends lost 2 bases and 0 bases respectively, with 26 bases between them. This CDR3 reads CASSFSAIPGTQALNTEAFF. CDR3 DNA sequence: TGCGCCAGCAGCTTCTCGGCTATACCCGGGACACAGGCCTTGAACACTGAAGCTTTCTTT.

The V call is TRBV7-2, the J call TRBJ1-1; the D gene is possibly TRBD1 (6 bases). The germline V gene has CDR1 SGHTA and CDR2 FQGNSA. This CDR3 is built from 16 residues. Trimming stripped 4 bases from V and 4 bases from J, with 19 bases between. Here the CDR3 reads CASSSTIGGGRTEAFF. CDR3 DNA sequence: TGTGCCAGCAGCTCGACGATAGGTGGGGGCCGCACTGAAGCTTTCTTT. The variable domain in full, with the rest retrieved from reference TRBV7-2 and TRBJ1-1, is GAGVSQSPSNKVTEKGKDVELRCDPISGHTALYWYRQSLGQGLEFLIYFQGNSAPDKSGLPSDRFSAERTGGSVSTLTIQRTQQEDSAVYLCASSSTIGGGRTEAFFGQGTRLTVV.

The J gene is TRBJ2-3, the V gene TRBV19, with D perhaps assigned TRBD1 or TRBD2 (6 bases each). Trimming took 10 bases from V and 5 from J, leaving 19 bases between them. There are 14 residues in the CDR3. Germline V gene lookup returns CDR1 LNHDA and CDR2 SQIVND (reference sequence). The DNA of the CDR3 is TGTGCCATATCCAGGAGGGGGGCTCAAGATACGCAGTATTTT. This codes for CAISRRGAQDTQYF.

The gene calls are TRBV5-4 and TRBJ1-1; 8 positions agree with TRBD1. Trimming cost V 0 bases and J 3 bases; bases outside gene matches: 1. Germline V lookup: CDR1 SGHNT, CDR2 YYREEE (reference sequence). CDR3 size: 14 residues. Written as DNA, the CDR3 is TGTGCCAGCAGCTTGGCCAGGGGGCACACTGAAGCTTTCTTT. Its protein is CASSLARGHTEAFF.

The CDR3 nucleotides are TGTGCCAGCTCACCATTGAACCCCTACGAGCAGTACTTC. It yields the protein CASSPLNPYEQYF. The chain combines TRBV18 with TRBJ2-7; D is ambiguous. Germline V gene data show CDR1 as KGHSH and CDR2 as LQKENI. Trimming cost V 2 bases and J 2 bases, with 7 bases left between them. The CDR3 has 13 amino acids.

This clone was counted between two and nine times. The chain employs TRBV5-5 and TRBJ1-5, with D maybe TRBD1 (6 bases). The CDR3 has 15 residues. V dropped 5 bases and J dropped 3 bases, with 15 bases sitting between them. CDR1 and CDR2 from the germline V gene are SGHKS and YYEKEE (reference sequence). The CDR3 loop reads CASSNTGFFNQPQHF. The CDR3 DNA reads as TGTGCCAGCAGTAATACAGGGTTTTTCAATCAGCCCCAGCATTTT.

This clone was found a few times. The J gene is TRBJ1-5, the V gene TRBV7-2; D gene uncertain. The CDR3 is made up of 16 amino acids. The germline V gene has CDR1 SGHTA and CDR2 FQGNSA. V was trimmed by 1 base and J by 4 bases, leaving 14 bases between them. The CDR3 sequence: CASSLVGTAKNQPQHF. As DNA, the CDR3 is TGTGCCAGCAGCTTAGTAGGCACAGCCAAAAATCAGCCCCAGCATTTT.

V gene TRBV18 combines with J gene TRBJ2-7, with D perhaps matching TRBD2 (5 bases). Trimming pared 1 base from V and 2 bases from J, leaving 9 bases between. CDR1 KGHSH and CDR2 LQKENI come from the germline V gene. The length of the CDR3 is 14 residues. The CDR3 DNA reads TGTGCCAGCTCACCACGAGAGGGAACCTACGAGCAGTACTTC. The encoded protein is CASSPREGTYEQYF.

The rearrangement uses TRBV5-5 and TRBJ2-7; possible D gene TRBD2, 6 bases. This CDR3 spans 15 amino acids. Germline CDR1 is SGHKS and CDR2 is YYEKEE (reference sequence). Trimming stripped 0 bases from V and 2 bases from J, with 12 bases between. The CDR3 region has the DNA TGTGCCAGCAGCTTGGTGGGGGACTTCACCTACGAGCAGTACTTC. This gives the protein CASSLVGDFTYEQYF.

The chain has TRBV6-1 and TRBJ2-5; D remains unclear. Trimming pared 5 bases from V and 5 bases from J, leaving 21 bases between. From germline, CDR1 is MNHNS and CDR2 SASEGT. There are 16 residues in the CDR3. The CDR3 DNA sequence: TGTGCCAGCAGTAAAGACCCTCAAAGTTGGTGGGAGACCCAGTACTTC. It specifies CASSKDPQSWWETQYF.

The J gene is TRBJ2-2, the V gene TRBV5-1; TRBD1 matches at 11 bases. CDR1 is SGHRS and CDR2 is YFSETQ in the germline V gene. The CDR3 has 17 residues. V shed 1 base, J shed 3 bases, and the junction held 5 bases outside the gene matches. The CDR3 coding sequence is TGCGCCAGCAGCTTGAGTTGGACAGGGGGCGACACCGGGGAGCTGTTTTTT. Encoded protein: CASSLSWTGGDTGELFF.